This record covers a single TCR beta chain. Its antigen is not identified. This sample is drawn from a study of identical twins. Study-wide points: Cord blood's abundant beta clonotypes had fewer insertions, unlike memory repertoires. In monozygotic twins, models underestimated the sharing of out-of-frame TCR alpha. The study drew conclusions from cross-sectional statistical analysis, not from following the same donors.

Carrying unique molecular identifiers, the cDNA also gained a universal primer site through template switching. TCRdb processed the 5' RACE reads anew with MiXCR; each CDR3 protein has one entry. The data hold approximately 500,000 distinct CDR3 sequences, with roughly 15% observed a single time. Germline V CDR1 and CDR2: SGHTA, FQGTGA. V was pared by 6 bases and J by 7 bases, with 16 bases between. The CDR3 loop spans 13 amino acids. This same sample was also taken into another study, of yellow fever vaccine responses in identical twins.

Sequenced: CD4+ T cells sorted from blood. This TCR came from a young woman in good health. The V call is TRBV7-3, the J call TRBJ2-7; possibly TRBD1 for D (5 bases). The DNA of the CDR3 is TGTGCCAGCAGTTTAGGGGCAGTGGGGGAGCAGTACTTC. It specifies CASSLGAVGEQYF.